These 17 T cell receptor beta chains were sequenced from one sample in a study of blood T cell repertoires in COVID-19. Some clones are missing from TCRdb's copy, which holds only in-frame ones; the method was immunoSEQ multiplex PCR. The sample has roughly 96,000 clones; around 76% are singletons. Material: peripheral blood. These receptors all stem from a man older than 75 with acute or convalescent COVID-19.

Details on this clone: The junction departs from the called germline gene at one end, perhaps through a read error. This chain connects TRBV3-1 (or the pseudogene TRBV3-2) to TRBJ2-2, with a possible D match to TRBD2 (5 bases). This CDR3 is built from 15 residues. CDR1 and CDR2 (germline): LGHDT, YNNKEL (reference sequence). This chain's CDR3 is CASRQGRPNTGELFF. The DNA of the CDR3 is TGTGCCAGCAGACAAGGGAGACCGAACACCGGGGAGCTGTTTTTT.

As to this clone: Additional DNA sequences in this sample encode the identical CDR3. This chain joins TRBV27 and TRBJ1-1; D ambiguous. The CDR3 contains 15 residues. V lost 4 bases and J lost 1, with 13 bases in between. From germline, CDR1 is MNHEY and CDR2 SMNVEV (reference sequence). CDR3 sequence reads: CASSSLQGGNTEAFF. CDR3 nucleotide sequence: TGTGCCAGCAGTTCCCTACAAGGAGGGAACACTGAAGCTTTCTTT.

This chain uses TRBV7-9 with TRBJ2-2; TRBD2 matches 8 bases. The J segment lost 1 base and the V segment lost 5 bases, leaving 3 bases of the junction unmatched. The length of the CDR3 is 15 residues. The germline V gene has CDR1 SEHNR and CDR2 FQNEAQ (reference sequence). The CDR3 loop is CASSQSGGNTGELFF. DNA of the CDR3: TGTGCCAGCAGCCAAAGCGGGGGGAACACCGGGGAGCTGTTTTTT.

This clone showed up just once. V and J are TRBV9 and TRBJ2-7; the D gene is possibly TRBD1 (8 bases). The CDR3 sequence is 14 residues long. Germline V lookup: CDR1 SGDLS, CDR2 YYNGEE. V lost 4 bases, J lost 6 bases, and 17 bases lay in between. This chain's CDR3 is CASSRLQGGSEQYF. The CDR3 nucleotides read TGTGCCAGCAGCCGATTACAGGGGGGGAGCGAGCAGTACTTC.

The chain has TRBV6-2 or TRBV6-3 and TRBJ2-6, with 13 bases fitting TRBD2. The CDR3 runs 22 residues. Germline loops: CDR1 MNHEY, CDR2 SVGEGT. V shed 6 bases and J 0 bases; nucleotides not matched to a gene: 17. CDR3 sequence reads: CASSRSRWTSGGLSSGANVLTF. Here the CDR3 DNA reads TGTGCCAGCAGCCGTAGCCGATGGACTAGCGGGGGCCTAAGCTCTGGGGCCAACGTCCTGACTTTC.

V and J are TRBV6-5 and TRBJ2-1; D is unclear. V lost 6 bases and J lost 5, with 14 bases in between. This CDR3 has 14 amino acids. Germline V gene sequence: CDR1 MNHEY, CDR2 SVGAGI. The CDR3 DNA reads TGTGCCAGCAGCCGAAGGCGGCCGGACAATGAGCAGTTCTTC. It specifies CASSRRRPDNEQFF.

This clone was counted between two and nine times. This chain links TRBV6-6 with TRBJ2-7; TRBD1 matches 9 bases. CDR1 and CDR2 from the germline V gene are MNHNY and SVGAGI (reference sequence). Unmatched junction bases numbered 7, after V lost 6 bases and J lost 4 bases. The CDR3 loop spans 14 amino acids. For the CDR3, the DNA is TGTGCCAGCAGACCCGGACAGGGGAGATACGAGCAGTACTTC. Translated: CASRPGQGRYEQYF.

V gene TRBV13 combines with J gene TRBJ1-2; no firm D call. V gave up 1 base and J gave up 4 bases, with 10 bases separating them. Germline loops: CDR1 PRHDT, CDR2 FYEKMQ (reference sequence). CDR3 length equals 14 residues. The CDR3, as DNA: TGTGCCAGCAGCTTAGCCCCGGGGTTCTATGGCTACACCTTC. It codes for CASSLAPGFYGYTF.

The chain is built from TRBV24-1 and TRBJ2-6; TRBD1 matches at 8 bases. Germline-derived CDR1 and CDR2 are KGHDR and SFDVKD. Trimming at V came to 6 bases and at J to 0 bases, leaving 9 bases not matched to a gene. CDR3 length equals 18 residues. The CDR3 here is CATSTIGTGRSGANVLTF. The CDR3 DNA is TGTGCCACCAGTACTATTGGGACAGGCCGCTCTGGGGCCAACGTCCTGACTTTC.

This clone was seen a single time. This sequence joins TRBV5-4 and TRBJ2-5, with 11 bases that match TRBD2. With V trimmed by 4 bases and J by 2 bases, 7 bases remained unmatched. From germline, CDR1 is SGHNT and CDR2 YYREEE (reference sequence). This CDR3 has 16 amino acids. DNA of the CDR3: TGTGCCAGCAGCCCCGGGGCTAGCGGGGGGCAAGAGACCCAGTACTTC. Translation gives CASSPGASGGQETQYF.

The chain couples TRBV11-3 to TRBJ1-2, with 10 positions matching TRBD1. The germline V gene encodes CDR1 SGHNT and CDR2 YENEEA. The CDR3 totals 16 residues. J lost 7 bases, V lost 6 bases, and 14 bases had no gene match. As DNA, the CDR3 is TGTGCCAGCAGTCGTCGGGACAGGGGTACGTTCTCTGGCTACACCTTC. Encoded protein: CASSRRDRGTFSGYTF.

V usage is TRBV2 and J usage is TRBJ2-7, with unresolved D. This CDR3 has 14 residues. V was clipped by 6 bases and J by 4 bases, with 16 bases between them. From germline, CDR1 is SNHLY and CDR2 FYNNEI. The CDR3 region is CASRRSEKTYEQYF. The CDR3 region has the DNA TGTGCCAGCAGGCGGTCAGAAAAGACTTACGAGCAGTACTTC.

The rearrangement uses TRBV12-3 or TRBV12-4 and TRBJ2-1; TRBD2 agrees at 8 bases. V lost 7 bases to trimming and J lost 9 bases; unmatched junction nucleotides: 5. The CDR3 runs to 12 residues. The CDR3 DNA follows: TGTGCCAGCACAGGGACTAGTGGTGAGCAGTTCTTC. This sequence encodes CASTGTSGEQFF.

The chain carries TRBV5-1 and TRBJ2-1; maybe TRBD1 (5 bases). V lost 0 bases to trimming and J lost 9 bases, with 10 bases between them. This CDR3 is 13 amino acids long. Germline loops: CDR1 SGHRS, CDR2 YFSETQ. This CDR3 is CASSLAGRSEQFF. CDR3 bases: TGCGCCAGCAGCTTGGCAGGGCGGAGTGAGCAGTTCTTC.

This clone was recorded many times. The chain uses TRBV19 and TRBJ1-2, with 8 nucleotides matching TRBD1. Germline V gene lookup returns CDR1 LNHDA and CDR2 SQIVND (reference sequence). The trim removed 5 bases at V and 2 bases at J, leaving 13 bases unmatched. There are 17 residues in the CDR3. The CDR3 coding sequence is TGTGCCAGTAGTCCGAAAAGAGTTACAGGGGGGAACTATGGCTACACCTTC. It translates to CASSPKRVTGGNYGYTF.

The V and J genes are TRBV27 and TRBJ1-1; possible D gene TRBD1, 6 bases. The CDR3 has 14 amino acids. Germline CDR1 and CDR2: MNHEY and SMNVEV (reference sequence). Trimming cost V 1 base and J 3 bases, with 9 bases left between them. As DNA, the CDR3 is TGTGCCAGCAGTTTATGGGAGGGGGACACTGAAGCTTTCTTT. Amino acids: CASSLWEGDTEAFF.

The CDR3 loop is CASTGVGNQPQHF. The CDR3 DNA sequence: TGTGCCAGCACGGGGGTTGGCAATCAGCCCCAGCATTTT. The chain has TRBV2 and TRBJ1-5; the D gene is possibly TRBD1 (5 bases). The CDR3 extends over 13 amino acids. Trimming stripped 7 bases from V and 2 bases from J, with 9 bases between. Germline CDR1 SNHLY, CDR2 FYNNEI.